The rows below give T cell receptor beta chains drawn from one sample of a study of OX40 agonist ivuxolimab in advanced cancers. The repertoire was sequenced with immunoSEQ multiplex PCR; TCRdb's copy has only in-frame clones and lacks some. The sample lists tens of thousands of clones; roughly 80% were seen once. The source material was CD4+ or CD8+ T cells sorted from blood, sampled in a trial of the OX40 agonist ivuxolimab. The origin of the receptors is an adult with an advanced solid tumor such as melanoma, head and neck, liver or kidney cancer. CDR3s include the opening cysteine and the closing phenylalanine or tryptophan. The order of the fields is V gene, J gene, clone size, D gene, CDR3 DNA, CDR3 protein. The D gene is left open where the match is weak. Rows may omit the clone size; those that give it use once, few, many or a size class.

TRBV7-6	TRBJ2-7	NA	NA	TGTGCCAGCAGCCTATGGGACAAACCTTACGAGCAGTACTTC	CASSLWDKPYEQYF
TRBV28	TRBJ2-1	NA	TRBD1	TGTGCCAGCAGTTTCCGGGACAGGAGGAATGAGCAGTTCTTC	CASSFRDRRNEQFF
TRBV4-1	TRBJ1-4	once	NA	TGCGCCAGCAGCCAAGTGGGGGAAAAACTGTTTTTT	CASSQVGEKLFF
TRBV11-2	TRBJ2-2	NA	NA	TGTGCCAGCAGCCAGTACAGGGAGGTGGGCACCGGGGAGCTGTTTTTT	CASSQYREVGTGELFF
TRBV5-4	TRBJ1-4	once	TRBD1	TGTGCCAGCAGCTTCGACAGGGCGGATGAAAAACTGTTTTTT	CASSFDRADEKLFF
TRBV30	TRBJ2-7	NA	TRBD2	TGTGCCTGGAGTTATAGCGGGGGGCAATCCTACGAGCAGTACTTC	CAWSYSGGQSYEQYF
TRBV7-9	TRBJ2-2	NA	NA	TGTGCCAGCAGGCTTCGCGGGTCTGACGGGGAGCTGTTTTTT	CASRLRGSDGELFF
TRBV27	TRBJ1-6	few	TRBD1	TGTGCCAGCAGTTTACGCGGACAGGGGTCACCCCTCCACTTT	CASSLRGQGSPLHF
TRBV7-3	TRBJ2-7	NA	NA	TGTGCCAGCAGCTTAGTAGGGAACGAGCAGTACTTC	CASSLVGNEQYF
TRBV7-2	TRBJ2-7	few	NA	TGTGCCAGCTGTAGGGCGCGAGATTACGAGCAGTACTTC	CASCRARDYEQYF
TRBV29-1	TRBJ2-3	NA	NA	TGCAGCGTTGCAGGGTGGGGCACAGATACGCAGTATTTT	CSVAGWGTDTQYF
TRBV29-1	TRBJ1-2	NA	TRBD1	TGCAGCGCGGGACAGACTAACTATGGCTACACCTTC	CSAGQTNYGYTF
TRBV7-2	TRBJ2-7	NA	NA	TGTGCCAGCAGCCCCCAGGGTGGGGAACCCTACGAGCAGTACTTC	CASSPQGGEPYEQYF
TRBV10-3	TRBJ1-1	NA	TRBD1	TGTGCCATCAGTGAGTCGGGACAGAATGAAGCTTTCTTT	CAISESGQNEAFF
TRBV7-2	TRBJ2-3	NA	TRBD1	TGTGCCAGCAGCGGACAGGGGGCAGATACGCAGTATTTT	CASSGQGADTQYF
TRBV6-6	TRBJ1-1	NA	NA	TGTGCCAGCAGTTTTCAGGGGATGGGTACTGAAGCTTTCTTT	CASSFQGMGTEAFF
TRBV28	TRBJ1-2	few	TRBD1	TGTGCCAGCAACCCAGGGGGCGCAAACTATGGCTACACCTTC	CASNPGGANYGYTF
TRBV6-5	TRBJ1-1	NA	TRBD1	TGTGCCAGCAGTTCAGGGGGTAACACTGAAGCTTTCTTT	CASSSGGNTEAFF
TRBV6-1	TRBJ2-5	NA	TRBD1	TGTGCCAGTAGCCGGTATCGGGACAGGGAAGAGACCCAGTACTTC	CASSRYRDREETQYF
TRBV9	TRBJ2-4	NA	TRBD1	TGTGCCAGCAGCGCCACAGGGGGCAGAGACATTCAGTACTTC	CASSATGGRDIQYF
TRBV19	TRBJ1-2	NA	NA	TGTGCCAGTAGTATAGAGGGAATGGGGTATGGCTACACCTTC	CASSIEGMGYGYTF
TRBV4-1	TRBJ1-2	NA	NA	TGCGCCAGCAGCCAAGATCTTTCAGGGCACTCGAACTATGGCTACACCTTC	CASSQDLSGHSNYGYTF
TRBV11-2	TRBJ2-7	NA	NA	TGTGCCAGCAGACCCAATCGGGGGGCTGCTCGCGAGCAGTACTTC	CASRPNRGAAREQYF
TRBV9	TRBJ1-1	NA	NA	TGTGCCAGCAGCGTCCTAGGAGGGGCGAACACTGAAGCTTTCTTT	CASSVLGGANTEAFF
TRBV7-9	TRBJ2-1	NA	TRBD2	TGTGCCAGCAGCGGTAGCGGGGGGGCGAGATATGAGCAGTTCTTC	CASSGSGGARYEQFF
TRBV6-5	TRBJ2-2	NA	NA	TGTGCCAGCTCGAGGGAGTGGGCGGACACCGGGGAGCTGTTTTTT	CASSREWADTGELFF
TRBV5-4	TRBJ2-5	NA	NA	TGTGCCAGCAGCTTGCAAGGGGTCGAGACCCAGTACTTC	CASSLQGVETQYF
TRBV19	TRBJ2-7	NA	NA	TGTGCCAGTAGTATTGGGTCCTGGAACTACGAGCAGTACTTC	CASSIGSWNYEQYF
TRBV7-2	TRBJ2-7	NA	TRBD1	TGTGCCAGCAGCCCGGGGGACAGGACCTACGAGCAGTACTTC	CASSPGDRTYEQYF
TRBV27	TRBJ1-1	NA	NA	TGTGCCAGCAGGGGGCAGGGTTGGACTGAAGCTTTCTTT	CASRGQGWTEAFF
TRBV11-3	TRBJ2-1	NA	TRBD2	TGTGCCAGCAGCTTAGGCCGGGGGGGCGGGTACAATGAGCAGTTCTTC	CASSLGRGGGYNEQFF
TRBV2	TRBJ1-1	once	TRBD1	TGTGCCAGCAGTGAAAATTCGGGACAGGGGTCTGAAGCTTTCTTT	CASSENSGQGSEAFF
TRBV7-2	TRBJ2-5	medium-sized	NA	TGTGCCAGCAGCCCAGAGGGGGGGGAGACCCAGTACTTC	CASSPEGGETQYF
TRBV19	TRBJ1-5	NA	TRBD1	TGTGCCACCTCACTCGGGACAGAGAATCAGCCCCAGCATTTT	CATSLGTENQPQHF
TRBV11-3	TRBJ1-1	NA	NA	TGTGCCAGCAGCTTAGAAGGGGACACTGAAGCTTTCTTT	CASSLEGDTEAFF
TRBV7-2	TRBJ2-5	NA	NA	TGTGCCAGCAGCTTAGCCGGCGTAGAGACCCAGTACTTC	CASSLAGVETQYF
TRBV7-2	TRBJ2-7	NA	TRBD2	TGTGCCAGCAGCCAACCCGGACTAGCGGGGGGTAGGGAGCAGTACTTC	CASSQPGLAGGREQYF
TRBV21-1	TRBJ2-3	NA	NA	TGTGCCAGCAGCAAAGCTGGGACTAGCACAGATACGCAGTATTTT	CASSKAGTSTDTQYF
TRBV10-3	TRBJ2-6	NA	NA	TGTGCCATCCTCCGTTCTGGGGCCAACGTCCTGACTTTC	CAILRSGANVLTF
TRBV11-2	TRBJ2-2	NA	NA	TGTGCCAGCAGCTTAGGGACCACGAACACCGGGGAGCTGTTTTTT	CASSLGTTNTGELFF
TRBV30	TRBJ1-1	few	TRBD1	TGTGCCTGGTCGGACAGGGGAGTCACTGAAGCTTTCTTT	CAWSDRGVTEAFF
TRBV5-1	TRBJ1-1	NA	NA	TGCGCCAGCAGCTTAATCCCGGGGGTAGACAACACTGAAGCTTTCTTT	CASSLIPGVDNTEAFF
TRBV6-5	TRBJ1-2	few	TRBD1	TGTGCCAGCAAATGGGACAGAAACTATGGCTACACCTTC	CASKWDRNYGYTF
TRBV10-3	TRBJ1-5	NA	NA	TGTGCCATCAGTGACGGGGGCCAGCCCCAGCATTTT	CAISDGGQPQHF
TRBV2	TRBJ2-5	NA	NA	TGTGCCAGCAGTGAACGGGCCTACCAAGAGACCCAGTACTTC	CASSERAYQETQYF
TRBV7-2	TRBJ1-1	NA	TRBD1	TGTGCCAGCAGCTTAGTAAGGGGGCCCGGGGCTTTCTTT	CASSLVRGPGAFF
TRBV7-2	TRBJ2-2	NA	NA	TGTGCCATCGGGGGGCCAGTCTTGGCCGGGGAGCTGTTTTTT	CAIGGPVLAGELFF
TRBV6-5	TRBJ1-1	NA	NA	TGTGCCAGCAGCTATCTTGCCGGTACGGGTGAAGCTTTCTTT	CASSYLAGTGEAFF
TRBV19	TRBJ1-5	NA	NA	TGTGCCAGCGGGGGGAACCCCCAGCATTTT	CASGGNPQHF